These T cell receptor beta chains were read from a single sample in a study of radiotherapy plus CTLA-4 blockade in lung cancer. Here immunoSEQ multiplex PCR was the method, and the copy in TCRdb shows in-frame clones only, minus some. The table lists roughly 92,000 clones, around 86% of them singletons, with just over 2% in the top ten. The input for sequencing was peripheral blood, taken from a patient treated with radiotherapy plus ipilimumab. These receptors all stem from a human donor with non-small cell lung cancer who had a partial response to radiotherapy plus ipilimumab. Both conserved end residues are part of each CDR3. D genes are given only for firm matches. Not all rows give a size; the values are once, few, many and, for expanded clones, a class.

d_gene	v_gene	abundance	j_gene	CDR3nt	CDR3aa
TRBD2	TRBV5-1	-	TRBJ2-5	TGCGCCAGCAAGCCGCAACTAGCGGGAGGACAAGAGACCCAGTACTTC	CASKPQLAGGQETQYF
-	TRBV29-1	-	TRBJ2-3	TGCAGCGTTTTGGCCCCAGATACGCAGTATTTT	CSVLAPDTQYF
-	TRBV28	-	TRBJ1-2	TGTGCCACCAAGGAGGAAGGCTACACCTTC	CATKEEGYTF
-	TRBV7-9	-	TRBJ1-1	TGTGCCAGCAGCTTCACGGAGGCAAACACTGAAGCTTTCTTT	CASSFTEANTEAFF
-	TRBV9	-	TRBJ1-2	TGTGCCAGCAGCGAAAGGGACTCTGGGGGCTATGGCTACACCTTC	CASSERDSGGYGYTF
TRBD2	TRBV13	-	TRBJ2-2	TGTGCCAGCAGCCCGACTAGCGGGGCGTATGCCGGGGAGCTGTTTTTT	CASSPTSGAYAGELFF
-	TRBV2	-	TRBJ1-1	TGTGCCAGCAGTGCGCGTGACAGGAGCACTGAAGCTTTCTTT	CASSARDRSTEAFF
-	TRBV19	-	TRBJ2-7	TGTGCCAGTAGCTATAGGAAGGGAGGCGCCGAGCAGTACTTC	CASSYRKGGAEQYF
TRBD1	TRBV28	-	TRBJ1-4	TGTGCCACCATCGGGACAGCTAATGAAAAACTGTTTTTT	CATIGTANEKLFF
-	TRBV6-5	-	TRBJ2-3	TGTGCCAGCAGTTATAGCGGAATGACAGATACGCAGTATTTT	CASSYSGMTDTQYF
-	TRBV7-3	-	TRBJ2-3	TGTGCCAGCAGCTTGGGACTCAGCACAGATACGCAGTATTTT	CASSLGLSTDTQYF
TRBD2	TRBV19	-	TRBJ2-7	TGTGCCAGTAGTGGACTAGGAGGAAACGAGCAGTACTTC	CASSGLGGNEQYF
TRBD1	TRBV19	-	TRBJ2-3	TGTGCCAGTAGTCCCCCGGGACAGGGATTCACAGATACGCAGTATTTT	CASSPPGQGFTDTQYF
TRBD2	TRBV7-6	-	TRBJ2-5	TGTGCCAGCAGTCCTAGCGGGAGAGGCGGAGAGACCCAGTACTTC	CASSPSGRGGETQYF
TRBD1	TRBV5-1	-	TRBJ1-2	TGCGCCAGCAGCTTGGACAGGGGTGGATATGGCTACACCTTC	CASSLDRGGYGYTF
TRBD2	TRBV27	-	TRBJ2-7	TGTGCCAGCAGTTTCGGCGGGAGGGGACCCTACGAGCAGTACTTC	CASSFGGRGPYEQYF
-	TRBV30	-	TRBJ1-1	TGTGCCTGGAACTCAGGGATCTCGAACACTGAAGCTTTCTTT	CAWNSGISNTEAFF
-	TRBV28	few	TRBJ1-3	TGTGCCAGCAATTGGGGACAACCTGGAAACACCATATATTTT	CASNWGQPGNTIYF
-	TRBV29-1	-	TRBJ2-5	TGCAGCGTTGTCTTGACTAAGCGTCGAGAGACCCAGTACTTC	CSVVLTKRRETQYF
TRBD1	TRBV9	-	TRBJ1-1	TGTGCCAGCAGCGGGACAGGGTTTAACACTGAAGCTTTCTTT	CASSGTGFNTEAFF
-	TRBV10-3	once	TRBJ2-4	TGTGCCATCGCCCGGGAAGGCCTTTCGAACATTCAGTACTTC	CAIAREGLSNIQYF
-	TRBV5-4	-	TRBJ2-5	TGTGCCAGCAGCTTGGGGCTCCAAGAGACCCAGTACTTC	CASSLGLQETQYF
-	TRBV18	-	TRBJ1-1	TGTGCCAGCTCACCCCCAGGGAACACTGAAGCTTTCTTT	CASSPPGNTEAFF
TRBD1	TRBV2	-	TRBJ1-4	TGTGCCAGCAGTGGCGACAGGGGGTTAAATGAAAAACTGTTTTTT	CASSGDRGLNEKLFF
-	TRBV7-7	-	TRBJ2-5	TGTGCTAGCAGCTTAGGGGCATCATACCAAGAGACCCAGTACTTC	CASSLGASYQETQYF
TRBD2	TRBV28	-	TRBJ2-3	TGTGTCACACTAGCGGAGCCAGATACGCAGTATTTT	CVTLAEPDTQYF
TRBD1	TRBV28	-	TRBJ2-4	TGTGCCAGCAGTTTAAGGGACAGGGTCCACATTCAGTACTTC	CASSLRDRVHIQYF
-	TRBV4-1	-	TRBJ1-1	TGCGCCAGCAGCCACCCCGGGGGAAAATCGAACACTGAAGCTTTCTTT	CASSHPGGKSNTEAFF
-	TRBV28	-	TRBJ1-1	TGTGCCAGCAACCTGGGGCGTTCTGAAGCTTTCTTT	CASNLGRSEAFF
TRBD2	TRBV13	-	TRBJ2-1	TGTGCCAGCAGCTCCGGGACTAGCGGATACAATGAGCAGTTCTTC	CASSSGTSGYNEQFF
-	TRBV6-5	-	TRBJ1-6	TGTGCCAGCAGTTATGGGAGCTCCTATAATTCACCCCTCCACTTT	CASSYGSSYNSPLHF
TRBD1	TRBV28	-	TRBJ1-5	TGTGCCAGCAGGGCTCAGGGGGCGTGGGGCAATCAGCCCCAGCATTTT	CASRAQGAWGNQPQHF
-	TRBV2	-	TRBJ2-2	TGTGCCAGCAGTGGGACTTGGGGAACCGGGGAGCTGTTTTTT	CASSGTWGTGELFF
TRBD1	TRBV27	-	TRBJ2-3	TGTGCCAGCAGTGCACGACAGGGGCACACAGATACGCAGTATTTT	CASSARQGHTDTQYF
TRBD2	TRBV4-2	-	TRBJ2-7	TGTGCCAGCAGCCACGACGCCGGGACTAGCGGATCCTACGAGCAGTACTTC	CASSHDAGTSGSYEQYF
TRBD1	TRBV6-5	-	TRBJ2-7	TGTGCCAGCAGCCCGATCGGACAGGGTTGGGAGCAGTACTTC	CASSPIGQGWEQYF